Listed here are 19 T cell receptor beta chains from one sample, sequenced in a study of T-cell memory formation after mild COVID-19. TCRdb reanalysed the 5' RACE reads using MiXCR and keeps one entry per CDR3 protein. This table has 70,000 to 95,000 distinct CDR3 sequences, around 13% appearing once. The sequenced material came from PBMCs or a T cell subset sorted from them (not recorded which). The receptors come from a man younger than 35 who had mild COVID-19 (a few samples of this study predate the infection). Cell type and time point are not known.

The chain combines TRBV25-1 with TRBJ2-5; possibly TRBD1 or TRBD2 for D (5 bases each). From germline, CDR1 is MGHDK and CDR2 SYGVNS. The germline V and J ends were trimmed by 4 bases and 9 bases, with 12 bases remaining between them. The CDR3 extends over 12 amino acids. The CDR3 nucleotides read TGTGCCAGCAGTGTGGGACCCACATCCCAGTACTTC. This encodes CASSVGPTSQYF.

The chain employs TRBV6-5 and TRBJ1-2, with D unresolved. The CDR3 is 13 residues long. Per germline, CDR1 MNHEY and CDR2 SVGAGI. V lost 3 bases, J lost 7 bases, and 12 bases lay in between. CDR3 region: CASSYEGAGGYTF. The CDR3 coding sequence is TGTGCCAGCAGTTATGAGGGCGCGGGTGGCTACACCTTC.

This clonotype has more than one count but fewer than ten. The chain carries TRBV27 and TRBJ2-2; no clear D. The germline CDR1 and CDR2 sequences are MNHEY and SMNVEV (reference sequence). V was trimmed by 2 bases and J by 9 bases, leaving 10 bases between them. The CDR3 is 13 residues long. The CDR3 nucleotides read TGTGCCAGCAGTTTAGGGCTTCACCGGGAGCTGTTTTTT. It codes for CASSLGLHRELFF.

J is TRBJ2-5 and V is TRBV20-1; 8 nucleotides line up with TRBD2. CDR3 length equals 13 residues. V shed 3 bases and J 3 bases; nucleotides not matched to a gene: 3. Germline CDR1 DFQATT, CDR2 SNEGSKA (reference sequence). The CDR3 reads CSASGGVEETQYF. The DNA of the CDR3 is TGCAGTGCTAGCGGGGGGGTTGAAGAGACCCAGTACTTC.

The chain employs TRBV4-1 and TRBJ2-3; D gene ambiguous. The V and J ends lost 1 base and 2 bases respectively, with 7 bases between them. This CDR3 region has 14 residues. From germline, CDR1 is MGHRA and CDR2 YSYEKL. CDR3 sequence: CASSQAIDTDTQYF. DNA for the CDR3: TGCGCCAGCAGCCAAGCCATCGACACAGATACGCAGTATTTT.

The CDR3 bases are TGCGCCAGCGTACCTTCCGGGACAGGGAGGGAGGAGACCCAGTACTTC. Translation: CASVPSGTGREETQYF. This sequence joins TRBV5-1 and TRBJ2-5, with 9 bases fitting TRBD1. CDR3 length: 16 residues. J lost 5 bases, V lost 7 bases, and 15 bases had no gene match. Germline V gene lookup returns CDR1 SGHRS and CDR2 YFSETQ. The complete variable domain, with remaining parts taken from reference TRBV5-1 and TRBJ2-5, reads KAGVTQTPRYLIKTRGQQVTLSCSPISGHRSVSWYQQTPGQGLQFLFEYFSETQRNKGNFPGRFSGRQFSNSRSEMNVSTLELGDSALYLCASVPSGTGREETQYFGPGTRLLVL.

This clonotype appeared many times. The rearrangement joins TRBV6-5 to TRBJ2-1; D uncertain. CDR1 is MNHEY and CDR2 is SVGAGI in the germline V gene. The CDR3 loop spans 11 amino acids. Trimming left V 4 bases short and J 6 bases short, with 4 bases between. CDR3: CASSSFNEQFF. DNA for the CDR3: TGTGCCAGCAGTTCGTTCAATGAGCAGTTCTTC.

This clonotype was seen a few times. The chain employs TRBV10-2 and TRBJ1-6; unclear D gene. Germline lookup yields CDR1 WSHSY and CDR2 SAAADI. The CDR3 consists of 11 residues. V was pared by 0 bases and J by 11 bases, with 2 bases between. The CDR3 DNA reads as TGCGCCAGCAGTGAGTCGGCACCCCTCCACTTT. It specifies CASSESAPLHF.

This clonotype occurred many times. The genes are TRBV12-3 or TRBV12-4 and TRBJ2-2, with D perhaps TRBD1 (6 bases). V lost 6 bases, J lost 6 bases, and 17 bases lay in between. The CDR3 spans 15 residues. The CDR3 DNA sequence: TGTGCCAGCAGCCGTACAGGGTTGGGTGCCGGGGAGCTGTTTTTT. This translates into CASSRTGLGAGELFF.

The genes are TRBV20-1 and TRBJ2-5; D tentatively fits TRBD1 or TRBD2 (6 bases each). The CDR3 contains 12 residues. Per germline, CDR1 DFQATT and CDR2 SNEGSKA (reference sequence). Trimming removed 3 bases at V and 7 bases at J, with 12 bases between. For the CDR3, the DNA is TGCAGTGCTAGGGATTCGGGGGCGACCCAGTACTTC. Translated, it gives CSARDSGATQYF.

The genes are TRBV30 and TRBJ2-3; D is unclear. CDR3 length equals 15 residues. V was clipped by 0 bases and J by 0 bases, with 10 bases between them. Germline-derived CDR1 and CDR2 are GTSNPN and SVGIG (reference sequence). The CDR3 reads CAWSVGTASTDTQYF. CDR3 in DNA: TGTGCCTGGAGTGTGGGCACAGCCAGCACAGATACGCAGTATTTT.

In its sample, this clonotype was seen a few times. The rearrangement uses TRBV4-3 and TRBJ2-3, with a possible D match to TRBD1 (6 bases). CDR1 and CDR2 from the germline V gene are LGHNA and YSLEER. V lost 3 bases and J lost 4, with 14 bases in between. The CDR3 runs 15 residues. The CDR3 DNA reads as TGCGCCAGCAGCCAGGATTACAGGGTTTCAGATACGCAGTATTTT. This encodes CASSQDYRVSDTQYF.

This clonotype turned up a few times. CDR3 coding DNA: TGTGCCAGCAGCCAAGATCCTAGCGGGGTACTACAAGAGACCCAGTACTTC. Protein sequence: CASSQDPSGVLQETQYF. This chain links TRBV4-2 with TRBJ2-5, with 9 bases aligning to TRBD2. Unmatched junction bases numbered 7, after V lost 0 bases and J lost 2 bases. The CDR3 totals 17 residues. CDR1 and CDR2 from the germline V gene are LGHNA and YNFKEQ.

This chain uses TRBV9 with TRBJ1-2, with D unresolved. The CDR3 covers 15 residues. Trimming took off 1 base at V and 1 base at J, with 11 bases between the two ends. In germline, CDR1 is SGDLS, CDR2 YYNGEE. The CDR3 reads CASSVTPMSNYGYTF. The CDR3 DNA reads TGTGCCAGCAGCGTAACTCCTATGAGTAACTATGGCTACACCTTC.

This clonotype came up a few times. This chain joins TRBV6-2 or TRBV6-3 and TRBJ2-3; the D is unclear. Trimming cost V 6 bases and J 2 bases, with 12 bases left between them. Per the germline V gene, CDR1 is MNHEY and CDR2 is SVGEGT. CDR3 size: 14 residues. The CDR3 is CASSLGLFTDTQYF. Here the CDR3 DNA reads TGTGCCAGCAGCTTGGGCCTTTTCACAGATACGCAGTATTTT.

This chain joins TRBV7-3 and TRBJ2-3; 7 positions match TRBD1. The germline CDR1 and CDR2 sequences are SGHTA and FQGTGA. CDR3 size: 15 residues. Germline trimming cut 3 bases from V and 0 bases from J; bases unmatched to any gene: 3. The CDR3 sequence is CASSFGTASTDTQYF. CDR3 DNA sequence: TGTGCCAGCAGCTTTGGGACAGCAAGCACAGATACGCAGTATTTT.

The chain is built from TRBV5-1 and TRBJ2-3, with D possibly being TRBD1 or TRBD2 (5 bases each). This CDR3 is 16 amino acids long. Trimming pared 0 bases from V and 8 bases from J, leaving 19 bases between. CDR1 and CDR2 from the germline V gene are SGHRS and YFSETQ. CDR3 amino acids: CASSLDLGTSWATQYF. Written as DNA, the CDR3 is TGCGCCAGCAGCTTGGATTTGGGGACCTCCTGGGCTACGCAGTATTTT.

This clonotype has at least ten counts. The J gene is TRBJ2-1, the V gene TRBV7-8; 7 bases match TRBD1. CDR1 and CDR2 (germline): SGHVS, FQNEAQ. This CDR3 is built from 16 residues. Losses at the gene ends were 0 bases for V and 6 bases for J; bases not matched to a gene: 8. The CDR3 DNA sequence: TGTGCCAGCAGCTTAGCGTCAGGGGGTGCCCTCAATGAGCAGTTCTTC. Amino acids: CASSLASGGALNEQFF. Complete variable domain (other parts from reference TRBV7-8 and TRBJ2-1): GAGVSQSPRYKVAKRGQDVALRCDPISGHVSLFWYQQALGQGPEFLTYFQNEAQLDKSGLPSDRFFAERPEGSVSTLKIQRTQQEDSAVYLCASSLASGGALNEQFFGPGTRLTVL.

The chain has TRBV12-3 or TRBV12-4 and TRBJ2-1; perhaps TRBD1 as D (5 bases). The CDR3 contains 14 residues. The V end lost 7 bases, the J end lost 8 bases, and 18 bases lay between the germline ends. The CDR3 spells CASMWGRSGDEQFF. The CDR3 nucleotides read TGTGCCAGCATGTGGGGCCGATCAGGCGATGAGCAGTTCTTC.